The subject of this entry is one T cell receptor beta chain. Here immunoSEQ multiplex PCR was the method, and the copy in TCRdb shows in-frame clones only, minus some. This table has 75,000 to 95,000 clones, roughly 75% appearing once. This entry comes from a study of T cells in localized non-small cell lung cancer. The CDR3 loop spans 14 amino acids. V was shortened by 0 bases and J by 2 bases, with 9 bases between the two germline ends. Germline values: CDR1 SGHRS, CDR2 YFSETQ. This specimen was PBMCs, taken before any cancer treatment. The clonotype originates from a man aged 40-75 years with stage II squamous cell lung carcinoma. The chain combines TRBV5-1 with TRBJ2-7, with D possibly called TRBD1 or TRBD2 (5 bases each). CDR3 in amino acids: CASSLDGAAYEQYF. Here the CDR3 DNA reads TGCGCCAGCAGCTTGGACGGGGCGGCCTACGAGCAGTACTTC.